These T cell receptor beta chains were read from a single sample in a study. Profiling relied on immunoSEQ multiplex PCR, and the TCRdb table lists in-frame clones only, not all of them. The table includes some 48,000 clones, 85% to 95% detected once. Sequencing was carried out using PBMCs. All receptors derive from a man in his forties with rheumatoid arthritis. CDR3s leave out the opening cysteine and the closing phenylalanine or tryptophan. Each record gives: J gene, V gene, CDR3 protein.

TRBJ2-6,TRBV5-4,ASSRDSSGANVLT
TRBJ2-5,TRBV6-1,ASSVGLAGYQETQY
TRBJ2-7,TRBV10-3,AISDGEGSYEQY
TRBJ1-4,TRBV3-1/TRBV3-2,ASSQDLRGATNEKLF
TRBJ1-5,TRBV10-3,AIRDINSNQPQH
TRBJ2-1,TRBV18,ASSPGQSGTMSEQF
TRBJ2-3,TRBV7-9,ASTEGLADYTDTQY
TRBJ2-3,TRBV10-1,ASSKQGRTDTQY
TRBJ2-1,TRBV7-9,ASSYNSRAGGEF
TRBJ1-1,TRBV7-9,ASSLGSGRDGEAF
TRBJ2-5,TRBV28,ASRGAPGLAGDGETQY
TRBJ1-1,TRBV7-2,ASSPGTAGTEAF
TRBJ2-1,TRBV28,ASSLLTGYNEQF
TRBJ2-1,TRBV7-2,ASSSRLAGAYNEQF
TRBJ2-4,TRBV19,ASSRKTGTDKNIQY
TRBJ2-1,TRBV7-2,ASSSSGRFNEQF
TRBJ2-7,TRBV23-1,ASSQSGTGVGEQY
TRBJ2-6,TRBV5-6,ASSFKGPGANVLT
TRBJ2-7,TRBV7-2,ASSRQVMGTYEQY
TRBJ2-5,TRBV5-1,ASSFTGGRETQY
TRBJ1-1,TRBV5-1,ASSLRDLNTEAF
TRBJ2-2,TRBV7-2,ASSPLGRAGELF
TRBJ1-5,TRBV30,AWSAPGTGRNQPQH
TRBJ2-3,TRBV3-1/TRBV3-2,ASSGRTGGYDTQY
TRBJ2-2,TRBV5-4,ASRPRTATGELF
TRBJ2-3,TRBV5-1,ASSLTSGAGDTQY
TRBJ1-5,TRBV27,ASSLSSGLEQPQH
TRBJ1-5,TRBV6-5,ASSYSGGNQPQH
TRBJ1-2,TRBV7-2,ASSLVGQGARGYT
TRBJ2-1,TRBV4-3,ASSQLLAGGANEQF
TRBJ2-7,TRBV11-2,ASSPGQVGYEQY
TRBJ1-4,TRBV6-5,ASSYKRAADEKLF
TRBJ2-3,TRBV30,AWSRLAGVTDTQY
TRBJ2-2,TRBV7-3,ASSSHRGSDTGELF